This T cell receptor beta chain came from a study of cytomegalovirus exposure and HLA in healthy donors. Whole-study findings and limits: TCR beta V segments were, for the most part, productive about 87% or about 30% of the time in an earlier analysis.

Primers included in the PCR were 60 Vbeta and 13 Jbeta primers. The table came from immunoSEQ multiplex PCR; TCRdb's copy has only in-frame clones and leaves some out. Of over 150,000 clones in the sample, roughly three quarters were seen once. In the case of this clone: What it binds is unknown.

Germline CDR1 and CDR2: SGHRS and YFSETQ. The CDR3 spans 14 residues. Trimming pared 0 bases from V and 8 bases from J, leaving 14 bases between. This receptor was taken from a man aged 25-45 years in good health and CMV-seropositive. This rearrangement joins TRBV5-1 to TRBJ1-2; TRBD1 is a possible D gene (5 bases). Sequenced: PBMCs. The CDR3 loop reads CASSLDLGGGGYTF. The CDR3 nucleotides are TGCGCCAGCAGCTTGGATTTGGGGGGAGGCGGCTACACCTTC.